This T cell receptor (beta chain) is drawn from a study of CD8+ T cells in alopecia areata. Sequencing used cDNA as its template, made by extracting RNA and reverse transcribing it. Generated by immunoSEQ multiplex PCR, the TCRdb table keeps only in-frame clones and is missing some. The profile covers roughly 75,000 clones, with roughly 57% appearing a single time and roughly 18% taken by the ten largest. Germline V gene data show CDR1 as SGHRS and CDR2 as YFSETQ. With 2 bases clipped from V and 0 bases from J, the junction kept 4 bases outside the gene matches. The CDR3 sequence is 16 residues long.

The V gene is TRBV5-1, the J gene TRBJ2-1; 8 bases are a match to TRBD2. The sequence was obtained from a human donor with alopecia areata. The source material was CD8+ T cells sorted from blood, sampled at week 0. The DNA of the CDR3 is TGCGCCAGCAGCTTAGCGGGAGACATCTCCTACAATGAGCAGTTCTTC. Translation gives CASSLAGDISYNEQFF.